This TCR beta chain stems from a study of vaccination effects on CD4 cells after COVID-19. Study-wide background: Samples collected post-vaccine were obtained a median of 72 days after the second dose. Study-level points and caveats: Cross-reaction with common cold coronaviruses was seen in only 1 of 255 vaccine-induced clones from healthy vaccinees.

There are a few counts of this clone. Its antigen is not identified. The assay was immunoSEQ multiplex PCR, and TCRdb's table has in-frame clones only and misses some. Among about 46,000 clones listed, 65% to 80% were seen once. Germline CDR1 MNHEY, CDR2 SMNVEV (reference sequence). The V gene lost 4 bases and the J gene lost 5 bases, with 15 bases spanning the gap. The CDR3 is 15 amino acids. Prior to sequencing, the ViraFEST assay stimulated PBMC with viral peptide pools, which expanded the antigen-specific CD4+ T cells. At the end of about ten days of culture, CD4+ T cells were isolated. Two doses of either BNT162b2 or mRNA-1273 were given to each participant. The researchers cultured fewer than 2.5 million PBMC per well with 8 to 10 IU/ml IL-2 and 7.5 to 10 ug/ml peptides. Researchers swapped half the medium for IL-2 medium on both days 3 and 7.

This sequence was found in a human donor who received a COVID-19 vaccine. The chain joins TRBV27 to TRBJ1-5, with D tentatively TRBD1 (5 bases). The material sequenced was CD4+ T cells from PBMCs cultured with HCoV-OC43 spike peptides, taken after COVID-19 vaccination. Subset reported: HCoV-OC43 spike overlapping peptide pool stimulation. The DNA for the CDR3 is TGTGCCAGCAGTTGGGCCGGGGACGGTTATCAGCCCCAGCATTTT. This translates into CASSWAGDGYQPQHF.